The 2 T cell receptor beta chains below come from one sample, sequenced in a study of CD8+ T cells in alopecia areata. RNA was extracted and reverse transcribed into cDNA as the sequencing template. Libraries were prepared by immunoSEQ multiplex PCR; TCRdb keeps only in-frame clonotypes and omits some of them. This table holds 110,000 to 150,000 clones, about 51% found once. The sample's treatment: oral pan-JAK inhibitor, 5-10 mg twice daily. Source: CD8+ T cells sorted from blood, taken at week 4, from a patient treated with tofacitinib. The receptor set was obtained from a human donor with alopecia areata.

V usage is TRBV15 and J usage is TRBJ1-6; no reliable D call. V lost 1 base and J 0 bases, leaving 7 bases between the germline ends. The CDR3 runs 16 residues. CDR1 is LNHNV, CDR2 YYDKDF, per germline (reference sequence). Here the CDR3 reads CATSRGRSSYNSPLHF. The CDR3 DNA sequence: TGTGCCACCAGCAGAGGACGGAGCTCCTATAATTCACCCCTCCACTTT.

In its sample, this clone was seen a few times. The DNA of the CDR3 is TGTGCCAGCAGTGTGGCGGCAGCAATCACCGGGGAGCTGTTTTTT. This sequence encodes CASSVAAAITGELFF. The chain recombines TRBV2 with TRBJ2-2; D is undetermined. Germline lookup yields CDR1 SNHLY and CDR2 FYNNEI. CDR3 length: 15 amino acids. Trimming shortened V by 4 bases and J by 4 bases, and 13 bases separated the two germline ends.